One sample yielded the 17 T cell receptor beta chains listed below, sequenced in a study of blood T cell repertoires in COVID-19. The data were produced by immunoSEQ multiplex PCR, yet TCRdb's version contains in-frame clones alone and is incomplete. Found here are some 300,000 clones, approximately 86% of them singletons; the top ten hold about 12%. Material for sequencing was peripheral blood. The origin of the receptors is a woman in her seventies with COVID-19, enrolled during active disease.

CDR3 loop: CASSFGETQYF. The CDR3 DNA sequence: TGTGCCAGCAGCTTCGGGGAGACCCAGTACTTC. The chain has TRBV28 and TRBJ2-5, with unresolved D. CDR1 is MDHEN, CDR2 SYDVKM, per germline. V was clipped by 6 bases and J by 5 bases, with 7 bases between them. There are 11 residues in the CDR3.

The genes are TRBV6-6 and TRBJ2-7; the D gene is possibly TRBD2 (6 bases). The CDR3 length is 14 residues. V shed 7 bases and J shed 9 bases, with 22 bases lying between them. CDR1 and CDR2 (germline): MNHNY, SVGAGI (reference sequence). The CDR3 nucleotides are TGTGCCAGCACCTTGGTAATCGGGGGATCGGGGCAGTACTTC. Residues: CASTLVIGGSGQYF.

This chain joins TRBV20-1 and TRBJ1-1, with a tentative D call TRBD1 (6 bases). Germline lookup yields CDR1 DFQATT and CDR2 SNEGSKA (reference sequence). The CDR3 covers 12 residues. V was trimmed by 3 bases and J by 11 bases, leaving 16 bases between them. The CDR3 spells CSASSTGGGAFF. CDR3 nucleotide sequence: TGCAGTGCTAGTTCGACGGGAGGGGGGGCTTTCTTT.

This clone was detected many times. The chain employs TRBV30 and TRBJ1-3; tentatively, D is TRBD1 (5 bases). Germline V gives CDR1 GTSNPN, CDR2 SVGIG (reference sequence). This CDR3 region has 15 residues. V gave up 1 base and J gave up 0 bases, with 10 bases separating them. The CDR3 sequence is CAWSGTSRSGNTIYF. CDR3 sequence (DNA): TGTGCCTGGAGTGGGACATCTCGCTCTGGAAACACCATATATTTT.

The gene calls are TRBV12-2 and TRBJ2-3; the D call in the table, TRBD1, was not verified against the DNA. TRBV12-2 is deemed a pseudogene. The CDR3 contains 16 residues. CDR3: CASRSYRGQRVDTQYF. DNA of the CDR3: TGTGCAAGTCGCTCCTACAGGGGGCAGAGGGTAGATACGCAGTATTTT.

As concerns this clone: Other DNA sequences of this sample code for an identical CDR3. Here the CDR3 reads CASSPSRQGNQPQHF. CDR3 nucleotide sequence: TGTGCCAGCAGTCCTAGCCGACAGGGGAATCAGCCCCAGCATTTT. The chain has TRBV27 and TRBJ1-5, with 8 nucleotides matching TRBD1. Per the germline V gene, CDR1 is MNHEY and CDR2 is SMNVEV (reference sequence). V trimming: 5 bases; J trimming: 4 bases; junction bases outside the gene matches: 7. CDR3 length: 15 residues.

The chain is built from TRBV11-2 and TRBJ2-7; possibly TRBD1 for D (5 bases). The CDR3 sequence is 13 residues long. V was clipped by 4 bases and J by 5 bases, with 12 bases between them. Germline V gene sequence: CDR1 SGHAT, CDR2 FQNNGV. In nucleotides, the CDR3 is TGTGCCAGCAGCTCCCAGGGTCCCAACGAGCAGTACTTC. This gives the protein CASSSQGPNEQYF.

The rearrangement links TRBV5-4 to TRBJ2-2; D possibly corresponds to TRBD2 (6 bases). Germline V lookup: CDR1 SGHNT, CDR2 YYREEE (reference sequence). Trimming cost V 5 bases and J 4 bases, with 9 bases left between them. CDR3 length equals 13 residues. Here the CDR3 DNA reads TGTGCCAGCAGTCCCGGGGGCACCGGGGAGCTGTTTTTT. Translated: CASSPGGTGELFF. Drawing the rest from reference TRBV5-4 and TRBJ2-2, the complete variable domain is ETGVTQSPTHLIKTRGQQVTLRCSSQSGHNTVSWYQQALGQGPQFIFQYYREEENGRGNFPPRFSGLQFPNYSSELNVNALELDDSALYLCASSPGGTGELFFGEGSRLTVL.

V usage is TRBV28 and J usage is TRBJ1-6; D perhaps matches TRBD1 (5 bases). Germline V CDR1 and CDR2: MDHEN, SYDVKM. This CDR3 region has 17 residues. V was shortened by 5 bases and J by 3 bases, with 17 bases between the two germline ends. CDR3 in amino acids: CASSRSHAGFYNSPLHF. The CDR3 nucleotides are TGTGCCAGCAGTCGAAGCCATGCAGGGTTCTATAATTCACCCCTCCACTTT.

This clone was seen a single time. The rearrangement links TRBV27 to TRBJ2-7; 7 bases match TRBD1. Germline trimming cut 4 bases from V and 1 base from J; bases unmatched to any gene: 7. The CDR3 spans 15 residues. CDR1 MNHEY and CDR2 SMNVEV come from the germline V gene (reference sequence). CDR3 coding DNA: TGTGCCAGCAGTTCCTGGACAGGAAAATCCTACGAGCAGTACTTC. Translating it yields CASSSWTGKSYEQYF.

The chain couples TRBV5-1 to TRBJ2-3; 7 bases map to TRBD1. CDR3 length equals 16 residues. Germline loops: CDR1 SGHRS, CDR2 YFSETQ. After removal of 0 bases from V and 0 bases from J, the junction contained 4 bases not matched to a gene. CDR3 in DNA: TGCGCCAGCAGCTTGGGACAGGGAAGAAGCACAGATACGCAGTATTTT. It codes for CASSLGQGRSTDTQYF.

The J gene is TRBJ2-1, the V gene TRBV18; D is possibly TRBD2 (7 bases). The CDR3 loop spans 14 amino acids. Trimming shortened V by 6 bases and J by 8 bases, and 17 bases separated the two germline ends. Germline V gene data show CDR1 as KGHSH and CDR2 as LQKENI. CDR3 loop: CASSPPSGGHEQFF. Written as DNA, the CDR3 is TGTGCCAGCTCCCCCCCCTCGGGGGGCCATGAGCAGTTCTTC.

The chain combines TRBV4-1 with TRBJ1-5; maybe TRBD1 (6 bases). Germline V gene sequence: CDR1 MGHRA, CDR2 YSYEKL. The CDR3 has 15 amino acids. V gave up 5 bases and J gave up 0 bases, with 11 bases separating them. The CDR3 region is CASSSGALSNQPQHF. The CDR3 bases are TGCGCCAGCAGCTCAGGGGCGCTTAGCAATCAGCCCCAGCATTTT.

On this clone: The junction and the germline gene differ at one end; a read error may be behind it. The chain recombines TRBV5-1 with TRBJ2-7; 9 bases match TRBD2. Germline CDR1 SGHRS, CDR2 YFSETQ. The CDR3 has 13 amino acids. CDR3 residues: CASSPEVAGEPYF. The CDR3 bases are TGCGCCAGCAGCCCTGAGGTAGCGGGGGAGCCGTACTTC. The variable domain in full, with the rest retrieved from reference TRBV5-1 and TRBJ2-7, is KAGVTQTPRYLIKTRGQQVTLSCSPISGHRSVSWYQQTPGQGLQFLFEYFSETQRNKGNFPGRFSGRQFSNSRSEMNVSTLELGDSALYLCASSPEVAGEPYFGPGTRLTVT.

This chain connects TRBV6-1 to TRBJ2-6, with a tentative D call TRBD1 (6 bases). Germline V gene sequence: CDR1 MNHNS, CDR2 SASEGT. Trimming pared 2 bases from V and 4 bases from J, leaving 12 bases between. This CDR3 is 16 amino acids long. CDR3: CASSEQAGVGANVLTF. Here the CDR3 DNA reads TGTGCCAGCAGTGAACAGGCAGGGGTGGGGGCCAACGTCCTGACTTTC.

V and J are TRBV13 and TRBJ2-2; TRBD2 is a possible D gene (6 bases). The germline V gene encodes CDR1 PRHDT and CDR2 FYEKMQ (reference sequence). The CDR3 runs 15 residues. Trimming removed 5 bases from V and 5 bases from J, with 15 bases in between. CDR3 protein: CASSPVGGRTGELFF. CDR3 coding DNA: TGTGCCAGCAGCCCCGTGGGGGGAAGGACCGGGGAGCTGTTTTTT. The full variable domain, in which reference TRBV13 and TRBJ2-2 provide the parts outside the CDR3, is AAGVIQSPRHLIKEKRETATLKCYPIPRHDTVYWYQQGPGQDPQFLISFYEKMQSDKGSIPDRFSAQQFSDYHSELNMSSLELGDSALYFCASSPVGGRTGELFFGEGSRLTVL.

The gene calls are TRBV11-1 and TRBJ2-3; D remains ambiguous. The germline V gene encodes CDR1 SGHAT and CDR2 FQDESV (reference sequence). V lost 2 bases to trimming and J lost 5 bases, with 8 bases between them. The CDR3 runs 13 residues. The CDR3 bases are TGTGCCAGCAGCTTATCACGAGTAGATACGCAGTATTTT. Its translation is CASSLSRVDTQYF. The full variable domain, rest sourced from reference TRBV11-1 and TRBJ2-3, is EAEVAQSPRYKITEKSQAVAFWCDPISGHATLYWYRQILGQGPELLVQFQDESVVDDSQLPKDRFSAERLKGVDSTLKIQPAELGDSAMYLCASSLSRVDTQYFGPGTRLTVL.